The rows below give T cell receptor beta chains drawn from one sample of a study of T cell repertoires in cytomegalovirus infection. TCRdb used MiXCR to reprocess the reads, holding one entry per CDR3 protein. The sample lists approximately 500,000 distinct CDR3 sequences, about 11% occurring once. Sequencing was done on a sample of PBMCs. The receptors were sampled from a human donor in good health (CMV status not recorded). Some clones in this sample may be carry-over from other donors' samples. The CDR3 runs from the conserved cysteine through the conserved F or W. A D gene is named only where the DNA matches it firmly. Clone size is shown for a subset of rows, as once, few, many or a class of expanded clone.

abundance	v_gene	d_gene	j_gene	CDR3aa	CDR3nt
many	TRBV5-6	-	TRBJ2-5	CASSKGGFQETQYF	TGTGCCAGCAGCAAAGGAGGCTTCCAAGAGACCCAGTACTTC
-	TRBV7-3	-	TRBJ1-6	CASSEEESPLHF	TGTGCCAGCAGCGAAGAAGAATCACCCCTCCACTTT
many	TRBV7-8	-	TRBJ2-6	CASRARRGGANVLTF	TGTGCCAGCAGGGCAAGGAGAGGTGGGGCCAACGTCCTGACTTTC
many	TRBV10-3	-	TRBJ1-3	CAIRTGTSRNTIYF	TGTGCCATCAGAACCGGGACATCAAGGAACACCATATATTTT
many	TRBV7-9	-	TRBJ1-2	CASSFWAGANYGYTF	TGTGCCAGCAGCTTTTGGGCAGGAGCTAACTATGGCTACACCTTC
-	TRBV27	TRBD1	TRBJ1-5	CASSDRGHNQPQHF	TGTGCCAGCTCGGACAGGGGGCACAATCAGCCCCAGCATTTT
-	TRBV15	-	TRBJ2-1	CATSRARESYNEQFF	TGTGCCACCAGCAGAGCGCGAGAGTCCTACAATGAGCAGTTCTTC
many	TRBV7-2	TRBD1	TRBJ1-2	CASSLNQGANYGYTF	TGTGCCAGCAGCCTTAACCAGGGGGCTAACTATGGCTACACCTTC
few	TRBV3-1	-	TRBJ1-1	CASSQPVTGINTEAFF	TGTGCCAGCAGCCAACCCGTGACAGGAATCAACACTGAAGCTTTCTTT
-	TRBV7-2	-	TRBJ1-5	CASSLTGGFGNHPQHF	TGTGCCAGCAGCCTAACAGGTGGCTTCGGCAATCATCCCCAGCATTTT
many	TRBV5-5	TRBD2	TRBJ2-5	CASSLKQRELGETQYF	TGTGCCAGCAGCTTGAAACAGCGGGAGTTGGGAGAGACCCAGTACTTC
few	TRBV6-8	-	TRBJ1-1	CASSQLRGQGAFF	TGTGCCAGCAGCCAGTTACGGGGGCAGGGAGCTTTCTTT
many	TRBV27	TRBD2	TRBJ2-1	CASSFAGARNEQFF	TGTGCCAGCAGTTTCGCGGGAGCGAGGAATGAGCAGTTCTTC
many	TRBV28	TRBD1	TRBJ1-2	CASSLGTGGSYTF	TGTGCCAGCAGTTTGGGGACAGGGGGTAGCTACACCTTC
many	TRBV12-3/TRBV12-4	-	TRBJ1-5	CASSLGDSTQPQHF	TGTGCCAGCAGTTTAGGAGACAGTACCCAGCCCCAGCATTTT
-	TRBV15	-	TRBJ1-1	CATSRDLPLEAFF	TGTGCCACCAGCAGAGATTTACCACTTGAAGCTTTCTTT
many	TRBV11-1	TRBD2	TRBJ2-4	CASSSRTSVNIQYF	TGTGCCAGCAGCTCCAGGACTAGCGTGAACATTCAGTACTTC
few	TRBV29-1	-	TRBJ2-5	CSARPRFAETQYF	TGCAGCGCCCGGCCAAGGTTTGCGGAGACCCAGTACTTC
many	TRBV12-3/TRBV12-4	-	TRBJ1-3	CASSLEGGPLGNTIYF	TGTGCCAGCAGTTTAGAAGGAGGTCCGCTGGGAAACACCATATATTTT
few	TRBV27	-	TRBJ1-2	CASADGNYGYTF	TGTGCCAGCGCGGACGGAAACTATGGCTACACCTTC
many	TRBV7-3	-	TRBJ1-1	CASSSGGFNTEAFF	TGTGCCAGCAGCTCCGGGGGGTTTAACACTGAAGCTTTCTTT
many	TRBV7-8	-	TRBJ2-1	CASSLDTRTDEQFF	TGTGCCAGCAGCTTAGATACCAGGACGGATGAGCAGTTCTTC
few	TRBV6-4	-	TRBJ1-1	CASSENYDGTEAFF	TGTGCCAGCAGTGAGAATTATGATGGGACTGAAGCTTTCTTT
many	TRBV12-3/TRBV12-4	-	TRBJ2-7	CASGLKLSSYEQYF	TGTGCCAGCGGATTGAAATTAAGCTCCTACGAGCAGTACTTC
many	TRBV19	-	TRBJ1-5	CASSPGNSQHF	TGTGCCAGTAGTCCCGGGAATTCCCAGCATTTT
many	TRBV12-3/TRBV12-4	-	TRBJ1-1	CASSLRQGEAEAFF	TGTGCCAGCAGTTTACGACAAGGCGAGGCTGAAGCTTTCTTT
many	TRBV4-2	-	TRBJ1-5	CASSQANTITQPQHF	TGTGCCAGCAGCCAAGCTAATACGATTACTCAGCCCCAGCATTTT
-	TRBV3-1	TRBD1	TRBJ1-2	CASSRRTGLSYTF	TGTGCCAGCAGCCGAAGGACAGGGCTCAGCTACACCTTC
-	TRBV7-7	-	TRBJ2-5	CASSNDRKETQYF	TGTGCTAGCAGCAATGACAGAAAAGAGACCCAGTACTTC
few	TRBV10-3	TRBD1	TRBJ2-5	CVISEQGPLGETQYF	TGTGTCATCAGTGAACAGGGGCCCCTTGGGGAGACCCAGTACTTC
many	TRBV28	TRBD2	TRBJ2-5	CASSKREGRETQYF	TGTGCCAGCAGTAAGCGGGAGGGCCGGGAGACCCAGTACTTC
-	TRBV10-3	-	TRBJ1-4	CAISGSYSPGEKLFF	TGTGCCATCAGTGGCTCTTATAGCCCGGGTGAAAAACTGTTTTTT
-	TRBV20-1	TRBD1	TRBJ1-5	CSAGQAGNQPQHF	TGCAGTGCTGGACAGGCTGGCAATCAGCCCCAGCATTTT
few	TRBV20-1	-	TRBJ2-3	CGVPGQLTDTQYF	TGCGGAGTTCCCGGACAACTCACAGATACGCAGTATTTT
-	TRBV5-4	-	TRBJ1-2	CASTQVPRVDYGYTF	TGTGCCAGCACCCAAGTTCCCAGGGTCGACTATGGCTACACCTTC
many	TRBV5-1	-	TRBJ2-5	CASSPEKKETQYF	TGCGCCAGCAGCCCGGAAAAGAAAGAGACCCAGTACTTC
few	TRBV3-1	-	TRBJ2-2	CASSQYMANTGELFF	TGTGCCAGCAGCCAATACATGGCGAACACCGGGGAGCTGTTTTTT
many	TRBV12-3/TRBV12-4	TRBD1	TRBJ1-2	CASSLADRDLAHGYTF	TGTGCCAGCAGTTTAGCGGACAGGGATTTGGCTCACGGCTACACCTTC
many	TRBV20-1	-	TRBJ1-5	CSARDDRSRGQPQHF	TGCAGTGCTAGAGACGACAGGTCTCGGGGGCAGCCCCAGCATTTT
many	TRBV12-3/TRBV12-4	TRBD2	TRBJ2-1	CASSYSGAPGRNEQFF	TGTGCCAGCAGTTATAGCGGGGCTCCGGGGAGAAATGAGCAGTTCTTC
many	TRBV7-8	-	TRBJ2-3	CASSLAGGWTDTQYF	TGTGCCAGCAGCTTAGCGGGAGGTTGGACAGATACGCAGTATTTT
few	TRBV20-1	-	TRBJ1-4	CSARHRDEKLFF	TGCAGTGCTAGACACAGGGATGAAAAACTGTTTTTT
many	TRBV7-3	-	TRBJ2-4	CASSPKFTSSYF	TGTGCCAGCAGCCCAAAATTCACTAGCTCTTACTTC
many	TRBV6-1	-	TRBJ2-3	CASRGVAGAQYF	TGTGCCAGCCGTGGGGTAGCTGGGGCGCAGTATTTT
many	TRBV29-1	-	TRBJ2-2	CSAVLGTSNTGELFF	TGCAGCGCCGTTTTGGGGACATCCAACACCGGGGAGCTGTTTTTT
-	TRBV30	TRBD2	TRBJ2-1	CAWSGKGLAGNEQFF	TGTGCCTGGAGTGGAAAGGGACTAGCGGGAAATGAGCAGTTCTTC
many	TRBV7-3	TRBD1	TRBJ2-1	CASSLKGTVRTGSYNEQFF	TGTGCCAGCAGCTTAAAAGGGACGGTACGGACAGGGTCGTACAATGAGCAGTTCTTC
many	TRBV10-2	TRBD2	TRBJ2-5	CASSAGGSGRIETQYF	TGCGCCAGCAGCGCCGGAGGGAGCGGGAGAATTGAGACCCAGTACTTC
few	TRBV20-1	TRBD1	TRBJ2-7	CSARGQGNSLGEQYF	TGCAGTGCTAGAGGACAGGGGAATTCCCTCGGCGAGCAGTACTTC
many	TRBV7-9	-	TRBJ2-1	CASSLVQLVDEQFF	TGTGCCAGCAGCTTAGTACAGCTCGTTGATGAGCAGTTCTTC
few	TRBV3-1	-	TRBJ1-4	CASSQAGGEKLFF	TGTGCCAGCAGCCAAGCCGGGGGCGAAAAACTGTTTTTT
many	TRBV11-3	TRBD2	TRBJ2-7	CASSSREGHEQYF	TGTGCCAGCAGCTCCAGGGAGGGCCACGAGCAGTACTTC
many	TRBV7-8	TRBD2	TRBJ2-3	CASSQLAGLGSTDTQYF	TGTGCCAGCAGTCAACTAGCGGGCCTGGGGAGCACAGATACGCAGTATTTT